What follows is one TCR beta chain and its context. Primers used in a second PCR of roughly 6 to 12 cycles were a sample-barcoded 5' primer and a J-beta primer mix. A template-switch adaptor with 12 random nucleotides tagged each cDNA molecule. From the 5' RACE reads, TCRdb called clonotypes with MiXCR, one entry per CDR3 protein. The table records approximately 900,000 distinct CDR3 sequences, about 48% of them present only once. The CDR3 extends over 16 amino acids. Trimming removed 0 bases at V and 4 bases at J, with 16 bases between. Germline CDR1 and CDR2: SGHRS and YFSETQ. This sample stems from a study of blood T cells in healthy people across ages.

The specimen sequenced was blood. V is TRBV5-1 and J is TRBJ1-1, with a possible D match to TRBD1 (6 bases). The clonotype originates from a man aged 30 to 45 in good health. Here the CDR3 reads CASSLGGSKGGTEAFF. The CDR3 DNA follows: TGCGCCAGCAGCTTGGGTGGATCGAAAGGGGGCACTGAAGCTTTCTTT.